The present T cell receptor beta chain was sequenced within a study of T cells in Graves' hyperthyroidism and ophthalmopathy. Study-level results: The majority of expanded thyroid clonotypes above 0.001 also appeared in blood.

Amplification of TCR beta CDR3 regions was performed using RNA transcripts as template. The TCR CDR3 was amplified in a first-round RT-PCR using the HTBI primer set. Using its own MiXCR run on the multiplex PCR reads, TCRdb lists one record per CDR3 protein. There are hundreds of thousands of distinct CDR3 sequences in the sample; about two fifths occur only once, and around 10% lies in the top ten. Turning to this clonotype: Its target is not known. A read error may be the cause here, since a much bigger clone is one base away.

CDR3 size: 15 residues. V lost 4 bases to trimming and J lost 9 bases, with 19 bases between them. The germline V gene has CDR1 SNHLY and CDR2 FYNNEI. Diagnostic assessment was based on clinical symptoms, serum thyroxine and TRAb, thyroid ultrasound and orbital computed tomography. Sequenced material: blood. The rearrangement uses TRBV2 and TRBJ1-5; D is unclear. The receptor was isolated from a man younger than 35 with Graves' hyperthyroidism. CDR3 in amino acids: CASSVDRGYHRPQHF. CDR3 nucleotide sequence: TGTGCCAGCAGTGTGGATCGGGGATACCATCGGCCCCAGCATTTT. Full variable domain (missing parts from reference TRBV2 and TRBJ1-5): EPEVTQTPSHQVTQMGQEVILRCVPISNHLYFYWYRQILGQKVEFLVSFYNNEISEKSEIFDDQFSVERPDGSNFTLKIRSTKLEDSAMYFCASSVDRGYHRPQHFGDGTRLSIL.